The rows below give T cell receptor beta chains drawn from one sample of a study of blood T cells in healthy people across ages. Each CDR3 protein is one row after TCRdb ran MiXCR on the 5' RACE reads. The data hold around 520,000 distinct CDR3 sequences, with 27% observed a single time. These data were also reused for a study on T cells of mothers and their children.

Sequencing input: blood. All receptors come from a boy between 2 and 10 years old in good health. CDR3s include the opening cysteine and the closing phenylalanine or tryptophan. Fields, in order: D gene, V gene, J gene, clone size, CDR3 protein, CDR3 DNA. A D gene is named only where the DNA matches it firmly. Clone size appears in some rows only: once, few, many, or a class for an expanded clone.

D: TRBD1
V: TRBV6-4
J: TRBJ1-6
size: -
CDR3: CASSELPQGMYNSPLHF
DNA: TGTGCCAGCAGTGAGCTCCCACAGGGGATGTATAATTCACCCCTCCACTTT

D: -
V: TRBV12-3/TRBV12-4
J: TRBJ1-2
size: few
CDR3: CASSPVGPLGTDGYTF
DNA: TGTGCCAGCAGTCCGGTGGGGCCACTGGGGACGGATGGCTACACCTTC

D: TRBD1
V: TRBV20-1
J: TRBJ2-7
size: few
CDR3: CSASRGSYEQYF
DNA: TGCAGTGCTAGCAGGGGGTCCTACGAGCAGTACTTC

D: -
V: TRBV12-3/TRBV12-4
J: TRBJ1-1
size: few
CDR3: CASTTGQNTEAFF
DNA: TGTGCCAGCACCACCGGACAAAACACTGAAGCTTTCTTT

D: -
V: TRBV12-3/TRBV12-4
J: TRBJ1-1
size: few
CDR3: CASRGDGILTEAFF
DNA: TGTGCCAGCAGGGGGGATGGCATCCTCACTGAAGCTTTCTTT

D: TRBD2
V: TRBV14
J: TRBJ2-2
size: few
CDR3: CASSLARGGLAFGTGELFF
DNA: TGTGCCAGCAGCTTGGCCCGAGGAGGACTAGCGTTCGGGACCGGGGAGCTGTTTTTT

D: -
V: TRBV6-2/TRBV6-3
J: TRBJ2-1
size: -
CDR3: CASSGGQSEQFF
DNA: TGTGCCAGCAGTGGGGGGCAGAGTGAGCAGTTCTTC

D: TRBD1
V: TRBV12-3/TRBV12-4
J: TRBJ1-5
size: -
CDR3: CASTSTGGIQPQHF
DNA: TGTGCCAGCACCTCGACAGGGGGAATTCAGCCCCAGCATTTT

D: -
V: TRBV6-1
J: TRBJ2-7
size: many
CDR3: CASRYKLGHLSYEQYF
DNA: TGTGCCAGCAGATACAAATTGGGACATCTCTCCTACGAGCAGTACTTC

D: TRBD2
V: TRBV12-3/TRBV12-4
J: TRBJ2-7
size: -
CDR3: CASRRGGSTYEQYF
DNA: TGTGCCAGCCGTCGGGGGGGCTCTACCTACGAGCAGTACTTC

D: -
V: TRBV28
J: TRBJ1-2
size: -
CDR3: CASSFGGGGYTF
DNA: TGTGCCAGCAGTTTCGGCGGGGGTGGCTACACCTTC

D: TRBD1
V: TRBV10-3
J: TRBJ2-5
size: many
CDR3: CAISRQGTEETQYF
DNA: TGTGCCATCAGCCGACAGGGGACTGAGGAGACCCAGTACTTC

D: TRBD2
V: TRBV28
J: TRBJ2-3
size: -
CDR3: CASSMGLAGGPTQYF
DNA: TGTGCCAGCAGTATGGGACTAGCGGGGGGTCCTACGCAGTATTTT

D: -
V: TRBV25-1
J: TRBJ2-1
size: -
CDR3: CASSVPGIPKQFF
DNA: TGTGCCAGCAGTGTCCCGGGAATCCCAAAACAGTTCTTC

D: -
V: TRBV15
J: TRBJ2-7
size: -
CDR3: CATSRDGDDYEQYF
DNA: TGTGCCACCAGCAGAGATGGAGACGACTACGAGCAGTACTTC

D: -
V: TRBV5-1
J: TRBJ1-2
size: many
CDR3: CASSPLGGAAGGYTF
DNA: TGCGCCAGCAGCCCGCTCGGGGGGGCAGCCGGTGGCTACACCTTC

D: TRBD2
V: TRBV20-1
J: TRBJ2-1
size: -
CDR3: CSAGLAAYNEQFF
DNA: TGCAGTGCTGGGCTAGCGGCCTACAATGAGCAGTTCTTC

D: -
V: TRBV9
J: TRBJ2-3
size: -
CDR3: CASSVEWAFADTQYF
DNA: TGTGCCAGCAGCGTAGAGTGGGCGTTCGCAGATACGCAGTATTTT

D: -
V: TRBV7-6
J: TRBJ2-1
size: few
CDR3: CASSSQGSSYNEQFF
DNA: TGTGCCAGCAGCTCGCAGGGTTCCTCCTACAATGAGCAGTTCTTC

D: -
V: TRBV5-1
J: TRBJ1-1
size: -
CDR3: CASSFLQGNPEAFF
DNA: TGCGCCAGCAGCTTCCTACAGGGTAACCCTGAAGCTTTCTTT

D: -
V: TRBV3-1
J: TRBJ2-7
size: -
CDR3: CASSQLDSYEQYF
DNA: TGTGCCAGCAGCCAACTGGACTCCTACGAGCAGTACTTC

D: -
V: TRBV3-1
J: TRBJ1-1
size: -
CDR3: CASSRSGRNTEAFF
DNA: TGTGCCAGCAGCCGGTCAGGGCGGAACACTGAAGCTTTCTTT

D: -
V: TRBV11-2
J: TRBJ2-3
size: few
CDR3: CASSLGRARDTQYF
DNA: TGTGCCAGCAGCTTAGGCAGGGCTAGAGATACGCAGTATTTT

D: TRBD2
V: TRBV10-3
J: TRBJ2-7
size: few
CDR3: CAISESGLAGELSYEQYF
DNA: TGTGCCATCAGTGAGTCGGGACTAGCGGGGGAGCTCTCCTACGAGCAGTACTTC

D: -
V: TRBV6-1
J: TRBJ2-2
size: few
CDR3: CASRNTGLTNTGELFF
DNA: TGTGCCAGCAGAAACACAGGGCTCACGAACACCGGGGAGCTGTTTTTT

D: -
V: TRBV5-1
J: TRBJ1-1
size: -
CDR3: CASSYRTLNTEAFF
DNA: TGCGCCAGCAGCTACCGGACGTTGAACACTGAAGCTTTCTTT

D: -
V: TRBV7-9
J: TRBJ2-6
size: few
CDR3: CASSPRLRPKAGANVLTF
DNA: TGTGCCAGCAGCCCTCGATTGAGGCCCAAGGCTGGGGCCAACGTCCTGACTTTC

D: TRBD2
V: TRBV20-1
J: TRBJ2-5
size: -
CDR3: CSASPGLAGVQETQYF
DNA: TGCAGTGCCAGCCCGGGACTAGCGGGAGTACAGGAGACCCAGTACTTC

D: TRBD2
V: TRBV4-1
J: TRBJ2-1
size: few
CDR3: CASSHPGLAGGNSYNEQFF
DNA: TGCGCCAGCAGCCACCCCGGACTAGCGGGAGGCAACTCCTACAATGAGCAGTTCTTC

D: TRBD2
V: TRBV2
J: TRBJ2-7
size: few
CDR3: CASSGVLAGEREQYF
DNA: TGTGCCAGCAGTGGAGTGCTAGCGGGAGAACGCGAGCAGTACTTC

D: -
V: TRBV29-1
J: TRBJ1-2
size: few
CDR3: CSVPGWGLHYGYTF
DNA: TGCAGCGTCCCCGGTTGGGGGCTTCACTATGGCTACACCTTC

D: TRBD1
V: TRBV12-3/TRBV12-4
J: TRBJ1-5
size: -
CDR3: CASSWAGQASGQPQHF
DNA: TGTGCCAGCAGCTGGGCAGGACAGGCTTCGGGTCAGCCCCAGCATTTT

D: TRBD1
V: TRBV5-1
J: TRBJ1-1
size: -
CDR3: CASSQDGQGSTEAFF
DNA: TGCGCCAGCAGTCAAGACGGACAGGGCTCCACTGAAGCTTTCTTT

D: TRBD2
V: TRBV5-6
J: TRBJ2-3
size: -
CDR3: CASQRAGGDTDTQYF
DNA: TGTGCCAGCCAACGGGCGGGAGGGGACACAGATACGCAGTATTTT

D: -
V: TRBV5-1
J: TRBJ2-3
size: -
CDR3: CASSNLEVNTQYF
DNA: TGCGCCAGCAGTAACCTGGAGGTAAATACGCAGTATTTT

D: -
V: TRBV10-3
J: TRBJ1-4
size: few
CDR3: CAISESRGRRNEKLFF
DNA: TGTGCCATCAGTGAGTCCCGGGGCAGGCGGAATGAAAAACTGTTTTTT

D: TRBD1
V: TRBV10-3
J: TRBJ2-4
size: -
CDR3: CAISDNRGAKNIQYF
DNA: TGTGCCATCAGTGATAACAGGGGAGCCAAAAACATTCAGTACTTC

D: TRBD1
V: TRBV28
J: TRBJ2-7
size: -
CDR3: CASSFTETGIFYEQYF
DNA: TGTGCCAGCAGTTTTACCGAGACAGGGATATTCTACGAGCAGTACTTC

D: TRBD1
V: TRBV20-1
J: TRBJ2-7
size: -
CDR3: CSARLAGGAGEQYF
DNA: TGCAGTGCTAGGTTGGCAGGGGGCGCGGGCGAGCAGTACTTC

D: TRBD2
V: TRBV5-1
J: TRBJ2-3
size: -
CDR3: CASTWEAGGMNTQYF
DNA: TGCGCCAGCACCTGGGAAGCGGGAGGCATGAATACGCAGTATTTT

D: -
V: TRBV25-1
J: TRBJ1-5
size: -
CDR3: CASSEEGAQPQHF
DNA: TGTGCCAGCAGTGAAGAAGGGGCCCAGCCCCAGCATTTT

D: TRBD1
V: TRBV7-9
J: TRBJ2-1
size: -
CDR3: CASSLGPGQYNEQFF
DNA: TGTGCCAGCAGCTTAGGTCCGGGACAGTACAATGAGCAGTTCTTC

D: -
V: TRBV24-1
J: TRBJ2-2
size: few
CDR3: CATSAQLTGELFF
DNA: TGTGCCACCAGTGCACAGCTCACCGGGGAGCTGTTTTTT

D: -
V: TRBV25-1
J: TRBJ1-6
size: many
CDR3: CASSEFQTSYNSPLHF
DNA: TGTGCCAGCAGTGAATTCCAGACCTCCTATAATTCACCCCTCCACTTT

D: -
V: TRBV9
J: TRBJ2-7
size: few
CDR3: CASSVEGVSYEQYF
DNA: TGTGCCAGCAGCGTAGAGGGCGTCTCCTACGAGCAGTACTTC

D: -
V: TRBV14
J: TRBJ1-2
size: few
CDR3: CASSRSTPYYGYTF
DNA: TGTGCCAGCAGCCGGTCGACACCATACTATGGCTACACCTTC

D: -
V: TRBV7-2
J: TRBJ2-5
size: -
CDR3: CASTPPGAETQYF
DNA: TGTGCCAGCACCCCCCCGGGGGCGGAGACCCAGTACTTC

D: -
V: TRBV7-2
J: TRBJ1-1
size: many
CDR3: CASSFSRDTEAFF
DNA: TGTGCCAGCAGCTTCTCGAGGGACACTGAAGCTTTCTTT

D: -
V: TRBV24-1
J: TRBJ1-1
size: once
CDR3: CATSGTVDTEAFF
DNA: TGTGCCACCAGTGGTACGGTTGACACTGAAGCTTTCTTT

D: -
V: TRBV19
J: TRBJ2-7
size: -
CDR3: CASSARGGEQYF
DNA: TGTGCCAGTAGTGCCAGGGGAGGCGAGCAGTACTTC

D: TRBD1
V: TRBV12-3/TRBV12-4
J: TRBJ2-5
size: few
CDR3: CASSPEPGQGKTQYF
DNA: TGTGCCAGCAGTCCGGAACCGGGACAGGGGAAGACCCAGTACTTC

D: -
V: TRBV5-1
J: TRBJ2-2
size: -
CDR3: CASSPYRTNTGELFF
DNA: TGCGCCAGCAGCCCGTACAGAACGAACACCGGGGAGCTGTTTTTT

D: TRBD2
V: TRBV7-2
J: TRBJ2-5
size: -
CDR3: CASSPAGLAVQETQYF
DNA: TGTGCCAGCAGCCCCGCTGGACTAGCGGTACAGGAGACCCAGTACTTC